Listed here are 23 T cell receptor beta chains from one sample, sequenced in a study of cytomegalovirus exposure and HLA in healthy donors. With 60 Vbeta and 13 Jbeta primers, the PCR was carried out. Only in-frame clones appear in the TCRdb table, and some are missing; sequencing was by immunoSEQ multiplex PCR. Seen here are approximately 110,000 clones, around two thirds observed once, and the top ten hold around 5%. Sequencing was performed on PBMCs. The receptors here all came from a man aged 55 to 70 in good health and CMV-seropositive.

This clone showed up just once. CDR3 DNA sequence: TGCGCCAGCAGCAGCGGACGTGTCCAAGAGACCCAGTACTTC. It specifies CASSSGRVQETQYF. The chain uses TRBV5-1 and TRBJ2-5; tentatively, D is TRBD2 (5 bases). Germline V gene lookup returns CDR1 SGHRS and CDR2 YFSETQ. Trimming removed 4 bases from V and 1 base from J, with 11 bases in between. CDR3 length equals 14 residues.

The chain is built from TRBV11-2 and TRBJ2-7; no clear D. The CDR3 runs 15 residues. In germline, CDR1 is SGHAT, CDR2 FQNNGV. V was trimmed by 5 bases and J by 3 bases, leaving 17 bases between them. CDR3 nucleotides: TGTGCCAGCAGCATCAACCCCGGGTCGAACTACGAGCAGTACTTC. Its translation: CASSINPGSNYEQYF.

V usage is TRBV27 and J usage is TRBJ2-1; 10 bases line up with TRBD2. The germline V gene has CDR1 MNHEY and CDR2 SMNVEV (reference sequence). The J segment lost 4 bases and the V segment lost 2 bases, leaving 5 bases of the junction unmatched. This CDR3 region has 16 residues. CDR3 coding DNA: TGTGCCAGCAGTTTAAAACTAGCGGGGAATTACAATGAGCAGTTCTTC. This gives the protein CASSLKLAGNYNEQFF.

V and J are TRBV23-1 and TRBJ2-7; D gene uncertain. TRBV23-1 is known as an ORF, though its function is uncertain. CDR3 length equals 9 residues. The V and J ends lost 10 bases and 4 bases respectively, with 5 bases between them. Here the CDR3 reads CAISYEQYF. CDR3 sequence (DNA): TGCGCCATATCTTACGAGCAGTACTTC.

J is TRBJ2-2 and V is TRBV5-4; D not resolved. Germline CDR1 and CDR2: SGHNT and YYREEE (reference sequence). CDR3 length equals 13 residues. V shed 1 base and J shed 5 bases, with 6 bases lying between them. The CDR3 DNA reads TGTGCCAGCAGCTTGACTACAACCGGGGAGCTGTTTTTT. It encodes CASSLTTTGELFF.

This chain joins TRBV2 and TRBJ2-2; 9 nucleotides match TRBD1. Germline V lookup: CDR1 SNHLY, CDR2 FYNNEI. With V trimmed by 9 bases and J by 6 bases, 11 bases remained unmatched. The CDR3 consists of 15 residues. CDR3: CASERDRVVPGELFF. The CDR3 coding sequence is TGTGCCAGTGAACGGGACAGGGTGGTTCCCGGGGAGCTGTTTTTT.

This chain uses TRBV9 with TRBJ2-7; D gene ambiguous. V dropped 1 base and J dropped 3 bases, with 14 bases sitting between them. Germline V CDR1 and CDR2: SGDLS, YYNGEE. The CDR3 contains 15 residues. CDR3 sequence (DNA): TGTGCCAGCAGCGTATTGGGCGCTTACCACTACGAGCAGTACTTC. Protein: CASSVLGAYHYEQYF.

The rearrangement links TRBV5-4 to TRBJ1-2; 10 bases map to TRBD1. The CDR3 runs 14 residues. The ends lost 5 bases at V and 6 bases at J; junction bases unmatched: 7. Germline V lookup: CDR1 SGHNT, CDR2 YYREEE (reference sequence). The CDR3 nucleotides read TGTGCCAGCAGGTCCGGGACAGGGGAGGATGGCTACACCTTC. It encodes CASRSGTGEDGYTF.

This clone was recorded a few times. The CDR3 is CASSKNAGGGNGELFF. Written as DNA, the CDR3 is TGTGCCAGCAGCAAGAATGCCGGGGGAGGAAACGGGGAGCTGTTTTTT. The rearrangement uses TRBV5-4 and TRBJ2-2, with a tentative D call TRBD2 (6 bases). CDR1 and CDR2 (germline): SGHNT, YYREEE (reference sequence). CDR3 length: 16 residues. With 4 bases removed from V and 7 bases from J, the gap between germline ends came to 20 bases.

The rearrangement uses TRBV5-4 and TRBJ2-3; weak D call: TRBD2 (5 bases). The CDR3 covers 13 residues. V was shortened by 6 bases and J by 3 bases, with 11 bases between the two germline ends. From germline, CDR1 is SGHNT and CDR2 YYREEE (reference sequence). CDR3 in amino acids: CASKPPGTDTQYF. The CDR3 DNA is TGTGCCAGCAAACCCCCGGGGACAGATACGCAGTATTTT.

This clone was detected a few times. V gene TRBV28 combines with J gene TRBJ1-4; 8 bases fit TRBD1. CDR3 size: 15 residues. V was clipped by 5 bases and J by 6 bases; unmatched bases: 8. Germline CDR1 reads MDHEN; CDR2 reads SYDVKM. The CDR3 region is CASSSLDREDEKLFF. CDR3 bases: TGTGCCAGCAGTAGCTTGGACAGGGAAGATGAAAAACTGTTTTTT. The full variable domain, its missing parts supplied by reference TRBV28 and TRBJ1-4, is DVKVTQSSRYLVKRTGEKVFLECVQDMDHENMFWYRQDPGLGLRLIYFSYDVKMKEKGDIPEGYSVSREKKERFSLILESASTNQTSMYLCASSSLDREDEKLFFGSGTQLSVL.

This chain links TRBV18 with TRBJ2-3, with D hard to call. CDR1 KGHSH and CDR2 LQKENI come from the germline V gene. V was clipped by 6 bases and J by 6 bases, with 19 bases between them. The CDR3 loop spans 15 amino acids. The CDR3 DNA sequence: TGTGCCAGCTCCCCGAGTGCCGATAGTCTCGATACGCAGTATTTT. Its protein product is CASSPSADSLDTQYF.

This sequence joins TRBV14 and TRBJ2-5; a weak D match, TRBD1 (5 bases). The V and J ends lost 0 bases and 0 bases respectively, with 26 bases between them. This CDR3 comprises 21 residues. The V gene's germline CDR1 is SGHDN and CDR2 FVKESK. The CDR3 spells CASSQDRLGFLGQSNQETQYF. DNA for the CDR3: TGTGCCAGCAGCCAAGATCGGCTGGGCTTTCTGGGGCAATCTAACCAAGAGACCCAGTACTTC.

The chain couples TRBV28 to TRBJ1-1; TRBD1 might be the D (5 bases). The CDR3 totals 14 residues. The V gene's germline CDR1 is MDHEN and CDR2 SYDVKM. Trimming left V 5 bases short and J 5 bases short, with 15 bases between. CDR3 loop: CASSPTTGSTEAFF. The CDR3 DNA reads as TGTGCCAGCAGTCCGACCACAGGCTCGACTGAAGCTTTCTTT.

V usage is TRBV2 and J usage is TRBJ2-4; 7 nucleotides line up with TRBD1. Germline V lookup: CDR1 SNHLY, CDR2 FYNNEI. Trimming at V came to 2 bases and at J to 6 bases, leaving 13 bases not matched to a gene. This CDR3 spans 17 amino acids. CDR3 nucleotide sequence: TGTGCCAGCAGTGAAAAATACGACAGGGCCTGGGGAAACATTCAGTACTTC. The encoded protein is CASSEKYDRAWGNIQYF.

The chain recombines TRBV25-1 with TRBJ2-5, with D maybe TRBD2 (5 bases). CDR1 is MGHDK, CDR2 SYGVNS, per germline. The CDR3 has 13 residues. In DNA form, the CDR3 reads TGTGCGACGGGTAGGAGCGGCGGAGAGACCCAGTACTTC. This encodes CATGRSGGETQYF.

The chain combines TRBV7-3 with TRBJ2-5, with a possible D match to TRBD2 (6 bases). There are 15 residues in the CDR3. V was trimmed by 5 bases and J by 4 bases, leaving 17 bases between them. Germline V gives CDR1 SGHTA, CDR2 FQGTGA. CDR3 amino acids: CASSLVGGSIETQYF. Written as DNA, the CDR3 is TGTGCCAGCAGCCTCGTCGGGGGTAGTATAGAGACCCAGTACTTC.

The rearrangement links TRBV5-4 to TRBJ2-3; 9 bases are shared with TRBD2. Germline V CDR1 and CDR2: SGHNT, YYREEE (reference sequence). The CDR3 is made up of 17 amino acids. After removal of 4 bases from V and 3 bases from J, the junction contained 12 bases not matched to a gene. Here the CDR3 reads CASSLEAGTSFTDTQYF. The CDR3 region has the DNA TGTGCCAGCAGCCTGGAAGCCGGGACTAGCTTTACAGATACGCAGTATTTT. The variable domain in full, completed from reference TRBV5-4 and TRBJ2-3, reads ETGVTQSPTHLIKTRGQQVTLRCSSQSGHNTVSWYQQALGQGPQFIFQYYREEENGRGNFPPRFSGLQFPNYSSELNVNALELDDSALYLCASSLEAGTSFTDTQYFGPGTRLTVL.

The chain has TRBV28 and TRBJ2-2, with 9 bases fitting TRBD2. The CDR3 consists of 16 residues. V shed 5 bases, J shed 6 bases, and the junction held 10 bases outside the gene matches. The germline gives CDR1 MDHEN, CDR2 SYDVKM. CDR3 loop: CASSPSVAGGPGELFF. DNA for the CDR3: TGTGCCAGCAGTCCTTCTGTGGCGGGGGGGCCCGGGGAGCTGTTTTTT.

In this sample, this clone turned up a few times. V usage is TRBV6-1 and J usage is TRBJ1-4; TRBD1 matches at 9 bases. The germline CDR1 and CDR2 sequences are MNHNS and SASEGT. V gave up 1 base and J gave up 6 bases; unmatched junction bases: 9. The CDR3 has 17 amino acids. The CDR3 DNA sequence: TGTGCCAGCAGTGAAGTGGTAGTGGGGACAGGGTATGAAAAACTGTTTTTT. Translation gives CASSEVVVGTGYEKLFF.

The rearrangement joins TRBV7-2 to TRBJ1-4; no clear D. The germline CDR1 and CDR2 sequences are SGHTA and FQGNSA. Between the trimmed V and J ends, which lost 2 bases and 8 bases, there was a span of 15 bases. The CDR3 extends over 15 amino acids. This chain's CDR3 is CASSLFAGSAEKLFF. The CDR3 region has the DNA TGTGCCAGCAGCTTATTCGCGGGTAGCGCAGAAAAACTGTTTTTT.

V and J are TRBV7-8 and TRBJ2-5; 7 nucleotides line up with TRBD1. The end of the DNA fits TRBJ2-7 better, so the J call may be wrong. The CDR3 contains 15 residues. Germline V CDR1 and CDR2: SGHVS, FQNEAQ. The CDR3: CASSYRGGRSYEQYF. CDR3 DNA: TGTGCCAGCAGCTACAGGGGTGGACGGTCCTACGAGCAGTACTTC.

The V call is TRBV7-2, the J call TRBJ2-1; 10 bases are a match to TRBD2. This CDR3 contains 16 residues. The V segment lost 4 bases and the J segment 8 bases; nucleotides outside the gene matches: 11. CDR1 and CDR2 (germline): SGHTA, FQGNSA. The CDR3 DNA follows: TGTGCCAGCAGCTCTCACCCGGGACTAGCGAAGGATGAGCAGTTCTTC. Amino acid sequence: CASSSHPGLAKDEQFF.